A few counts support the clone carrying this TCR beta chain. Its antigen is still unknown. This entry is derived from a study of T-cell memory formation after mild COVID-19. Study as a whole: Largely donor-specific TCR clusters were found. Points from the study as a whole: Cross-reactive memory appears to have joined, as suggested by some responding clones showing up in pre-infection memory. Second-wave clones that peaked on day 37 lacked confirmed SARS-CoV-2 specificity. Shrinking CD4+ clones were chiefly CM and EM; CD8+ ones were chiefly EMRA.

CDR1 and CDR2 from the germline V gene are SGHRS and YFSETQ. This CDR3 spans 15 amino acids. V lost 4 bases, J lost 8 bases, and 7 bases stayed unmatched. TCRdb used MiXCR to reprocess the 5' RACE reads, holding one entry per CDR3 protein. The repertoire has approximately 270,000 distinct CDR3 sequences, about 16% of them found once; the top ten carry roughly 25%. Specimen: PBMCs or a T cell subset sorted from them (not recorded which). J is TRBJ2-1 and V is TRBV5-1; 12 bases are shared with TRBD2. This TCR came from a man aged 18 to 29 who had mild COVID-19 (a few samples of this study predate the infection). Cell type and time point are not known. The CDR3 DNA sequence: TGCGCCAGCAGCATGACTAGCGGGGGAGTTGATGAGCAGTTCTTC. Its protein is CASSMTSGGVDEQFF.